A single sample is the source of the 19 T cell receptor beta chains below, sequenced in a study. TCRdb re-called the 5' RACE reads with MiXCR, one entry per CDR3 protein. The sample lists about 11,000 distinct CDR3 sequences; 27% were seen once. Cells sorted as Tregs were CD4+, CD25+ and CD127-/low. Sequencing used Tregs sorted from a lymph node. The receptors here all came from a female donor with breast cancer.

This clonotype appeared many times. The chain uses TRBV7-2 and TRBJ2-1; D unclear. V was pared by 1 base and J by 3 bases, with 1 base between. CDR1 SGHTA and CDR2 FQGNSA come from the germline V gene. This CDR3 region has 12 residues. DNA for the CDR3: TGTGCCAGCAGCTTAGGCTACAATGAGCAGTTCTTC. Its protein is CASSLGYNEQFF.

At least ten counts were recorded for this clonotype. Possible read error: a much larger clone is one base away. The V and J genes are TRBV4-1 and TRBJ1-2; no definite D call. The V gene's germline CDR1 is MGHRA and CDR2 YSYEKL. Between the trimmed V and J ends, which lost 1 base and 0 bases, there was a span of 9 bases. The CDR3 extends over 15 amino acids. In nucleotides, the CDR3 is TGCGCCAGCAGCCAAGCCCCGTCCTCTAACTATGGCTACACCTTC. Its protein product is CASSQAPSSNYGYTF.

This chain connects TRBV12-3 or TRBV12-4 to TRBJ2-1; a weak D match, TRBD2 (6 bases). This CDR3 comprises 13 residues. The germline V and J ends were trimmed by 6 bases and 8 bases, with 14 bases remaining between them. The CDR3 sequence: CASSLEEGDEQFF. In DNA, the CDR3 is TGTGCCAGCAGCCTAGAGGAGGGCGATGAGCAGTTCTTC.

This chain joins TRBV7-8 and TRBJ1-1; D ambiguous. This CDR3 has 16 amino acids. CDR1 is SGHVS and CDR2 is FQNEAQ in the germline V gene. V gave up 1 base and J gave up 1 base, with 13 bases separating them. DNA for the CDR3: TGTGCCAGCAGCTTAGTCCGGGTAGGCGGGAACACTGAAGCTTTCTTT. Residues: CASSLVRVGGNTEAFF.

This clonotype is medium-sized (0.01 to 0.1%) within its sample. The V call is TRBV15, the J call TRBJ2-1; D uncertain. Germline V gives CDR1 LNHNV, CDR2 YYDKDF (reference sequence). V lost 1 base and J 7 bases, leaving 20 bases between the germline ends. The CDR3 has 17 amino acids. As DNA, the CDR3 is TGTGCCACCAGCAGAGGGATCCAGGCGACCGGAAGGAATGAGCAGTTCTTC. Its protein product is CATSRGIQATGRNEQFF. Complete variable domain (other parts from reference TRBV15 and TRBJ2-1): DAMVIQNPRYQVTQFGKPVTLSCSQTLNHNVMYWYQQKSSQAPKLLFHYYDKDFNNEADTPDNFQSRRPNTSFCFLDIRSPGLGDTAMYLCATSRGIQATGRNEQFFGPGTRLTVL.

CDR3 sequence: CASSQERTDRATEAFF. The CDR3 DNA is TGCGCCAGCAGCCAAGAAAGGACGGACAGGGCCACTGAAGCTTTCTTT. The chain couples TRBV4-1 to TRBJ1-1, with 8 bases fitting TRBD1. This CDR3 contains 16 residues. With V trimmed by 0 bases and J by 4 bases, 7 bases remained unmatched. Germline CDR1 and CDR2: MGHRA and YSYEKL.

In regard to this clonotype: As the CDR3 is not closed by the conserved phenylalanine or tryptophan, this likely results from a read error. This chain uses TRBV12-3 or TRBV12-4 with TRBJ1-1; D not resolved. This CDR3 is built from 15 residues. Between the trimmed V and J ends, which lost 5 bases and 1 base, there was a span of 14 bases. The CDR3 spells CASSTPDGRNTEAFL. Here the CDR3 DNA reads TGTGCCAGCAGTACTCCTGACGGCAGGAACACTGAAGCTTTCCTT.

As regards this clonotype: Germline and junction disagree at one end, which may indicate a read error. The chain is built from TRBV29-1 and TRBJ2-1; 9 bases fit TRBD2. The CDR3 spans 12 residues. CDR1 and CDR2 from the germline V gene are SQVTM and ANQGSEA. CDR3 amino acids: CSGTSVWESRSF. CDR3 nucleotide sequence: TGCAGCGGGACTAGCGTTTGGGAGTCTAGGTCCTTC.

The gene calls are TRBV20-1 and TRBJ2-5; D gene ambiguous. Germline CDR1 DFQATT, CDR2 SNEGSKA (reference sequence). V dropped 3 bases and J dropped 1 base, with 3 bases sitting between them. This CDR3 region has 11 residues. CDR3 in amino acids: CSASSQETQYF. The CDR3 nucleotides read TGCAGTGCTAGTTCCCAAGAGACCCAGTACTTC.

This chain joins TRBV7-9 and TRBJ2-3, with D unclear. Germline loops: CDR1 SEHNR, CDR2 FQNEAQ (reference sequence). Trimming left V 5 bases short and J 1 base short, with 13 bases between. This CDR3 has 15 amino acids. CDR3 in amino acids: CASSPVGFRTDTQYF. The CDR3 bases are TGTGCCAGCAGCCCAGTGGGATTTCGCACAGATACGCAGTATTTT.

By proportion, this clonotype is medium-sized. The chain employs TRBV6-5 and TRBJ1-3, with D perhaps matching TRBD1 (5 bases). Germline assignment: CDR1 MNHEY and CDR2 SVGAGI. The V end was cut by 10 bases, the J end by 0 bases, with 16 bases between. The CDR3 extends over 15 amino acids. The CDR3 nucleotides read TGTGCCACCGGGGCCTTCTACAGCTCTGGAAACACCATATATTTT. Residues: CATGAFYSSGNTIYF.

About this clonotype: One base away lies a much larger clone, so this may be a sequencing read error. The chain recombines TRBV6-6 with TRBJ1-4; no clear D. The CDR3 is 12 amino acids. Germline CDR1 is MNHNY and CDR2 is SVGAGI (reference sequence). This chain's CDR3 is CASSYVREKPFF. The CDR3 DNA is TGTGCCAGCAGTTACGTCCGAGAAAAACCGTTTTTT.

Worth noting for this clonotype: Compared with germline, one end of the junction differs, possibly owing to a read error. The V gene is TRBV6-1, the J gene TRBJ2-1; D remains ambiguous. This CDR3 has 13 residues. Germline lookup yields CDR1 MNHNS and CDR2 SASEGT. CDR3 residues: CASSEWEYNGQFF. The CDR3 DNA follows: TGTGCCAGCAGTGAATGGGAATACAATGGGCAGTTCTTC.

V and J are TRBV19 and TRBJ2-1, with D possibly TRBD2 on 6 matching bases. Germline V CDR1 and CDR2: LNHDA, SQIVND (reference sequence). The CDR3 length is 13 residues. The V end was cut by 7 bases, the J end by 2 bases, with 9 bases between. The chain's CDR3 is CASNGGTYNEQFF. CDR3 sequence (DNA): TGTGCCAGTAACGGCGGGACCTACAATGAGCAGTTCTTC.

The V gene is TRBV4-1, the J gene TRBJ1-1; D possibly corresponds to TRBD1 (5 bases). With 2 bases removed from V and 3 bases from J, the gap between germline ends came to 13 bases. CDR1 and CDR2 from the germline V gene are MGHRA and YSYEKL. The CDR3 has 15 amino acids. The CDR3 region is CASSQLWRDDTEAFF. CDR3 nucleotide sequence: TGCGCCAGCAGCCAACTGTGGAGGGACGACACTGAAGCTTTCTTT.

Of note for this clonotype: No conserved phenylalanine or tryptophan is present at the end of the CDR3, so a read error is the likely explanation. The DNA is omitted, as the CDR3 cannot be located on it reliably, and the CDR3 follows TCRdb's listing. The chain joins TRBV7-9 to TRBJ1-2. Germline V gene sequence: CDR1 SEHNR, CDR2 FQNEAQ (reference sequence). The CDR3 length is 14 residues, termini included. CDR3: CASSLSWESYGHTC.

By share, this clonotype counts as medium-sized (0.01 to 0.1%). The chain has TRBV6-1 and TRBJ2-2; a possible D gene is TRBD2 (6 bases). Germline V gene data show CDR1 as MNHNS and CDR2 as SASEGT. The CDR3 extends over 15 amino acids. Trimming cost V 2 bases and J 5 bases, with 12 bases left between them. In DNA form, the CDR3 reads TGTGCCAGCAGTGAATGGGTGCGGGGAACCGGGGAGCTGTTTTTT. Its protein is CASSEWVRGTGELFF.

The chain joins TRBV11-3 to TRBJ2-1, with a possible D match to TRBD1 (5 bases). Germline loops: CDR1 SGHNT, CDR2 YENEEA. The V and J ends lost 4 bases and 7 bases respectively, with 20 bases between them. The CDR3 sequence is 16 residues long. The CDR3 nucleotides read TGTGCCAGCAGCTCGCAATCCCTCTTCCCAGGGAATGAGCAGTTCTTC. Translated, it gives CASSSQSLFPGNEQFF.

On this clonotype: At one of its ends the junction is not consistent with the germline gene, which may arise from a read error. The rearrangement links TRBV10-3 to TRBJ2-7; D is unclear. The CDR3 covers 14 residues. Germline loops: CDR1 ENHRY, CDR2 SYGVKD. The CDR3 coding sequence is TGTGCTATCAGTGAGTCGGGCAGCGCTTTACGACCGCACTTC. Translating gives CAISESGSALRPHF.